This record covers a single T cell receptor (beta chain). The antigen this receptor binds is unknown. No qualities accompany the bases; no much larger clone lies one base away. Patients with autoimmune disease history or receiving systemic immunosuppression were excluded from the trial. Peripheral blood for TCR sequencing was collected from all dose cohorts at baseline, on cycle 4 day 1, and on cycle 7 day 1. The samples were taken from a phase I, first-in-human, multicenter, open-label dose-escalation trial of ivuxolimab. Adults with locally advanced or metastatic melanoma, renal cell, hepatocellular, or head and neck squamous cell carcinoma were enrolled in the trial. CD4+ and CD8+ T cells were sorted separately from peripheral blood before TCR sequencing. To sequence the TCRbeta CDR3 region, genomic DNA was isolated from the sorted cells. The immunoSEQ Assay was used for sequencing of TCRbeta CDR3 regions. The table comes from immuneACCESS by way of TCRdb, which keeps in-frame sequences with V and J called. Part of the clones is missing from these tables; in studies checked, under half for an unresolved V gene and the rest for unknown reasons. The sample records 55,000 to 75,000 clones, 87% of which are singletons. The ten largest make up around 2.2% of the sample.

The data were taken from a study of OX40 agonist ivuxolimab in advanced cancers. Turning to the overall study: Ivuxolimab was a fully human IgG2 agonistic monoclonal antibody targeting the costimulatory receptor OX40 (CD134). Intravenous ivuxolimab was administered to patients every 2 weeks at six dose levels: 0.01, 0.1, 0.3, 1.5, 3 and 10 mg/kg. Among the roughly 50 dose-escalation patients, some 19 had hepatocellular carcinoma, around 15 melanoma, 9 renal cell carcinoma and 9 head and neck cancer. In the dose-escalation cohort, 75% to 85% of patients were male, and the mean age was around 65 years with a range of about 20 to 80. Prior anti-PD-1, anti-PD-L1 or anti-CTLA-4 therapy was permitted, and 30% to 45% of dose-escalation patients had received checkpoint inhibitors. Partial responses were achieved by three dose-escalation patients, of whom one had hepatocellular carcinoma and two had cutaneous melanoma. Peripheral TCRbeta sequencing was intended to test whether TCR sequence diversity was altered and clonal T-cell expansion was caused by ivuxolimab. The paper covers the monotherapy dose-escalation part of the phase I ivuxolimab trial, which included N of about 50 patients. Results and caveats for the whole study, not just this receptor: At doses of 0.1 to 3.0 mg/kg, clonal expansion of both CD4+ and CD8+ blood T cells was observed from baseline to week 6. Partial responders in the 0.1-3.0 mg/kg groups had among the lowest normalized peripheral clonal expansion, especially among CD8+ T cells. The antigen specificity of the peripheral T cells that underwent clonal expansion was not determined. After ivuxolimab, expanded clones were on average more numerous among CD8+ T cells than among CD4+ T cells. Low levels of normalized T-cell clonal expansion were also seen in some nonresponding patients.

The germline V gene (reference sequence) provides CDR1 LNHDA and CDR2 SQIVND. Including cysteine and phenylalanine, the CDR3 has 16 amino acids. Only CDR3 DNA remains: 48 bases, in frame from the first base. V is clipped by 7 bases and J by 2 bases, and the sequence between their germline boundaries is 15 bases long. This TCR was recovered from an adult with an advanced solid tumor such as melanoma, head and neck, liver or kidney cancer. The sequence is built from TRBV19 and TRBJ2-6, with TRBD1 as a weak D call on 5 bases. The sample was CD4+ or CD8+ T cells sorted from blood, taken in a trial of the OX40 agonist ivuxolimab. This receptor has the CDR3 CASTNLGLTGANVLTF. In nucleotides, the sequence is TGTGCCAGTACCAACCTGGGGCTTACTGGGGCCAACGTCCTGACTTTC.